The 25 T cell receptor beta chains presented below share a single source sample, sequenced in a study of cytomegalovirus exposure and HLA in healthy donors. The PCR had 60 Vbeta and 13 Jbeta primers. Some clones are missing from TCRdb's copy, which holds only in-frame ones; the method was immunoSEQ multiplex PCR. The table has around 150,000 clones, 68% seen once. The specimen sequenced was PBMCs. The origin of the receptors is a man in his fifties or sixties in good health and CMV-seronegative.

J is TRBJ2-5 and V is TRBV27, with 9 bases identical to TRBD1. The DNA end lines up better with TRBJ2-7; the J call may be wrong. Germline loops: CDR1 MNHEY, CDR2 SMNVEV (reference sequence). The CDR3 extends over 15 amino acids. CDR3 protein: CASSVGQGLLYEQYF. In nucleotides, the CDR3 is TGTGCCAGCAGTGTTGGACAGGGGCTACTCTACGAGCAGTACTTC.

The chain recombines TRBV6-6 with TRBJ2-3; 8 positions match TRBD2. Germline CDR1 and CDR2: MNHNY and SVGAGI (reference sequence). This CDR3 has 15 residues. V lost 6 bases and J lost 6; bases outside the gene matches: 11. CDR3 nucleotide sequence: TGTGCCAGCAGCTTTTCACTTAGCGGGGCGGATACGCAGTATTTT. Translating gives CASSFSLSGADTQYF.

The rearrangement uses TRBV25-1 and TRBJ1-4; TRBD1 is a possible D gene (6 bases). This CDR3 spans 17 amino acids. Germline CDR1 reads MGHDK; CDR2 reads SYGVNS. Trimming stripped 1 base from V and 8 bases from J, with 20 bases between. The CDR3 nucleotides read TGTGCCAGCAGTGAATCCGGGACAATCTCCTTAGGGGAAAAACTGTTTTTT. Amino acid sequence: CASSESGTISLGEKLFF.

The chain employs TRBV30 and TRBJ2-5; tentative D call: TRBD2 (5 bases). This CDR3 comprises 13 residues. Per the germline V gene, CDR1 is GTSNPN and CDR2 is SVGIG (reference sequence). V was clipped by 8 bases and J by 1 base, with 14 bases between them. CDR3 protein: CAKSTGSQETQYF. CDR3 DNA sequence: TGTGCCAAGTCGACGGGGAGCCAAGAGACCCAGTACTTC.

The chain has TRBV4-2 and TRBJ2-3; 7 bases map to TRBD2. This CDR3 has 18 residues. V lost 0 bases and J lost 0; bases outside the gene matches: 9. Germline V gene data show CDR1 as LGHNA and CDR2 as YNFKEQ. CDR3: CASSQERVQGLSTDTQYF. The CDR3 bases are TGTGCCAGCAGCCAAGAGCGGGTCCAGGGACTAAGCACAGATACGCAGTATTTT.

This clone appeared a few times. This sequence joins TRBV6-1 and TRBJ1-2; tentative D call: TRBD1 (5 bases). V lost 4 bases to trimming and J lost 4 bases, with 16 bases between them. The germline V gene encodes CDR1 MNHNS and CDR2 SASEGT. The CDR3 contains 15 residues. As DNA, the CDR3 is TGTGCCAGCAGTGCCTCCACAGGAGCCCTCTATGGCTACACCTTC. Translating it yields CASSASTGALYGYTF.

As for this clone: At one boundary the junction diverges from the germline segment, which might be a read error. At the DNA level, this CDR3 is encoded by other sequences in the same sample as well. The V and J genes are TRBV14 and TRBJ1-1; TRBD1 is a possible D gene (6 bases). CDR1 is SGHDN, CDR2 FVKESK, per germline. The CDR3 has 15 residues. The CDR3 here is CASSQARTANTEAFF. The CDR3 DNA reads TGTGCCAGTAGCCAAGCTCGGACAGCGAACACTGAAGCTTTCTTT. The full variable domain, with the rest looked up from reference TRBV14 and TRBJ1-1, is EAGVTQFPSHSVIEKGQTVTLRCDPISGHDNLYWYRRVMGKEIKFLLHFVKESKQDESGMPNNRFLAERTGGTYSTLKVQPAELEDSGVYFCASSQARTANTEAFFGQGTRLTVV.

This clone was seen only a few times. The chain is built from TRBV19 and TRBJ1-2; D is uncertain. This CDR3 is 12 amino acids long. Trimming cost V 4 bases and J 8 bases, with 11 bases left between them. Germline V gene data show CDR1 as LNHDA and CDR2 as SQIVND (reference sequence). The CDR3 sequence is CASSTLTGGYTF. CDR3 in DNA: TGTGCCAGTAGTACTTTGACTGGGGGCTACACCTTC.

There are a few counts of this clone. The chain is built from TRBV15 and TRBJ1-4; D unclear. CDR3 length: 18 amino acids. The V gene's germline CDR1 is LNHNV and CDR2 YYDKDF (reference sequence). Trimming pared 0 bases from V and 3 bases from J, leaving 17 bases between. Here the CDR3 reads CATSRDLVPREANEKLFF. DNA for the CDR3: TGTGCCACCAGCAGAGATCTTGTCCCGAGGGAAGCTAATGAAAAACTGTTTTTT.

This rearrangement joins TRBV7-2 to TRBJ2-1; weak D call: TRBD2 (6 bases). Trimming left V 3 bases short and J 0 bases short, with 9 bases between. Germline CDR1 and CDR2: SGHTA and FQGNSA. The CDR3 contains 15 residues. CDR3: CASSFGGNSYNEQFF. CDR3 coding DNA: TGTGCCAGCAGCTTCGGGGGTAACTCCTACAATGAGCAGTTCTTC.

The V call is TRBV9, the J call TRBJ2-7, with 8 bases matching TRBD1. Germline CDR1 reads SGDLS; CDR2 reads YYNGEE. CDR3 length equals 15 residues. The V gene end was trimmed by 4 bases and the J gene end by 1 base; junction bases not matched to a gene: 7. The CDR3 DNA is TGTGCCAGCAGCCTCGGGACAGGAACTTCCTACGAGCAGTACTTC. Amino acids: CASSLGTGTSYEQYF.

The genes are TRBV4-1 and TRBJ1-1; D remains ambiguous. This CDR3 is 13 amino acids long. Trimming removed 0 bases from V and 3 bases from J, with 5 bases in between. Germline loops: CDR1 MGHRA, CDR2 YSYEKL. The CDR3 loop reads CASSQDADTEAFF. In DNA, the CDR3 is TGCGCCAGCAGCCAAGATGCGGACACTGAAGCTTTCTTT.

The gene calls are TRBV9 and TRBJ2-7; 8 nucleotides match TRBD1. CDR1 and CDR2 (germline): SGDLS, YYNGEE. The CDR3 is 15 residues long. Trimming cost V 0 bases and J 1 base; bases outside gene matches: 3. In DNA, the CDR3 is TGTGCCAGCAGCGTAGGATGGACAGGGTCCTACGAGCAGTACTTC. This translates into CASSVGWTGSYEQYF.

This sequence joins TRBV30 and TRBJ2-1; maybe TRBD2 (6 bases). The CDR3 totals 14 residues. CDR1 and CDR2 from the germline V gene are GTSNPN and SVGIG (reference sequence). V gave up 4 bases and J gave up 3 bases, with 13 bases separating them. The CDR3 DNA reads as TGTGCCTGGACGGGACTGGGGCACTACAATGAGCAGTTCTTC. It encodes CAWTGLGHYNEQFF. Full variable domain (rest looked up from reference TRBV30 and TRBJ2-1): SQTIHQWPATLVQPVGSPLSLECTVEGTSNPNLYWYRQAAGRGLQLLFYSVGIGQISSEVPQNLSASRPQDRQFILSSKKLLLSDSGFYLCAWTGLGHYNEQFFGPGTRLTVL.

The chain is built from TRBV19 and TRBJ1-1; TRBD1 matches 12 bases. This CDR3 contains 16 residues. From germline, CDR1 is LNHDA and CDR2 SQIVND (reference sequence). The trim removed 3 bases at V and 3 bases at J, leaving 5 bases unmatched. CDR3 bases: TGTGCCAGTAGTATCTGGGGACAGGGGGCCGACACTGAAGCTTTCTTT. Translation gives CASSIWGQGADTEAFF. The variable domain in full, with the rest retrieved from reference TRBV19 and TRBJ1-1, is DGGITQSPKYLFRKEGQNVTLSCEQNLNHDAMYWYRQDPGQGLRLIYYSQIVNDFQKGDIAEGYSVSREKKESFPLTVTSAQKNPTAFYLCASSIWGQGADTEAFFGQGTRLTVV.

The chain joins TRBV9 to TRBJ2-1; 9 bases map to TRBD2. In germline, CDR1 is SGDLS, CDR2 YYNGEE. The CDR3 has 17 residues. The V segment lost 4 bases and the J segment 8 bases; nucleotides outside the gene matches: 16. CDR3 in amino acids: CASSPTSAGGIVDEQFF. In DNA, the CDR3 is TGTGCCAGCAGCCCCACGTCGGCGGGAGGGATTGTCGATGAGCAGTTCTTC.

This clone was seen once. The chain has TRBV18 and TRBJ2-2; possibly TRBD1 for D (6 bases). Germline V lookup: CDR1 KGHSH, CDR2 LQKENI. The CDR3 extends over 16 amino acids. V lost 3 bases to trimming and J lost 2 bases, with 13 bases between them. The CDR3 reads CASSPTLQGNTGELFF. In DNA form, the CDR3 reads TGTGCCAGCTCACCCACATTACAGGGAAACACCGGGGAGCTGTTTTTT.

This chain uses TRBV9 with TRBJ1-1, with 9 bases lining up with TRBD1. CDR3 length: 15 residues. Trimming cost V 4 bases and J 2 bases; bases outside gene matches: 6. Germline V CDR1 and CDR2: SGDLS, YYNGEE. CDR3 nucleotide sequence: TGTGCCAGCAGCCTTGACAGGGGGTTAAACACTGAAGCTTTCTTT. It codes for CASSLDRGLNTEAFF.

The chain combines TRBV20-1 with TRBJ1-1; D gene uncertain. Trimming removed 4 bases at V and 8 bases at J, with 8 bases between. The germline CDR1 and CDR2 sequences are DFQATT and SNEGSKA (reference sequence). The CDR3 totals 10 residues. In DNA, the CDR3 is TGCAGTGCTATTGCGGGCGAAGCTTTCTTT. It yields the protein CSAIAGEAFF.

This clone was seen just once. This sequence joins TRBV27 and TRBJ2-7, with 7 bases aligning to TRBD2. CDR1 and CDR2 from the germline V gene are MNHEY and SMNVEV (reference sequence). V was pared by 5 bases and J by 3 bases, with 4 bases of the junction left unmatched. CDR3 length: 13 residues. The CDR3 DNA follows: TGTGCCAGCAGTCTCGGACTAGACTACGAGCAGTACTTC. It specifies CASSLGLDYEQYF.

The gene calls are TRBV7-8 and TRBJ2-2, with D unresolved. The CDR3 runs 11 residues. V lost 11 bases and J lost 4, with 8 bases in between. CDR1 and CDR2 from the germline V gene are SGHVS and FQNEAQ. CDR3 sequence (DNA): TGTGCCTGCTCGGTCACCGGGGAGCTGTTTTTT. This codes for CACSVTGELFF.

The rearrangement links TRBV11-2 to TRBJ1-1, with 8 bases aligning to TRBD1. The CDR3 loop spans 14 amino acids. CDR1 and CDR2 from the germline V gene are SGHAT and FQNNGV. The V and J ends lost 5 bases and 6 bases, in that order; junction bases with no gene match: 8. CDR3 bases: TGTGCCAGCAGCCTCAGGGGGCTAGGCGCTGAAGCTTTCTTT. It yields the protein CASSLRGLGAEAFF.

The rearrangement joins TRBV30 to TRBJ2-2; 8 nucleotides agree with TRBD1. CDR3 size: 15 residues. CDR1 is GTSNPN and CDR2 is SVGIG in the germline V gene (reference sequence). V dropped 0 bases and J dropped 5; count of bases not matched to a gene: 5. The CDR3 sequence: CAWSVSGGETGELFF. In DNA form, the CDR3 reads TGTGCCTGGAGTGTATCAGGGGGCGAGACCGGGGAGCTGTTTTTT.

This clone was found a few times. The CDR3 DNA reads TGTGCCAGCAGCTTGGAAGACGGGTTCAGCGGTGAGCAGTTCTTC. The encoded protein is CASSLEDGFSGEQFF. This chain uses TRBV5-5 with TRBJ2-1, with D tentatively TRBD2 (5 bases). This CDR3 comprises 15 residues. The ends were cut back, 0 bases at V and 9 bases at J, with 16 bases in the middle. Per the germline V gene, CDR1 is SGHKS and CDR2 is YYEKEE (reference sequence).

The rearrangement uses TRBV9 and TRBJ2-5, with TRBD2 matching 9 bases. Losses at the gene ends were 2 bases for V and 4 bases for J; bases not matched to a gene: 9. Germline lookup yields CDR1 SGDLS and CDR2 YYNGEE. The CDR3 is 16 amino acids. The CDR3 region has the DNA TGTGCCAGCAGCGTTGCAGCGGGAGGCGGATTAGAGACCCAGTACTTC. Translation: CASSVAAGGGLETQYF.